The 8 T cell receptor beta chains in this list originate from one sample, sequenced in a study of cytotoxic CD8 clonotypes in ibrutinib-treated CLL. This table comes from immunoSEQ multiplex PCR, and its TCRdb copy is limited to in-frame clones, with some not included. The sample holds over 150,000 clones, 81% seen once. This specimen consisted of PBMCs, obtained after 12 months of ibrutinib treatment. The receptors come from a human donor with chronic lymphocytic leukemia.

Of note for this clone: Other DNA sequences in this sample translate to the same CDR3. The V gene is TRBV10-3, the J gene TRBJ1-5; D gene uncertain. CDR3 length equals 15 residues. Trimming stripped 2 bases from V and 0 bases from J, with 8 bases between. CDR1 and CDR2 (germline): ENHRY, SYGVKD. Here the CDR3 DNA reads TGTGCCATCAGTGAGGGTAGGAATAGCAATCAGCCCCAGCATTTT. This translates into CAISEGRNSNQPQHF.

The rearrangement joins TRBV5-6 to TRBJ1-5; perhaps TRBD1 as D (5 bases). V lost 0 bases to trimming and J lost 0 bases, with 10 bases between them. Germline V gene sequence: CDR1 SGHDT, CDR2 YYEEEE. This CDR3 contains 16 residues. CDR3 sequence: CASSLEGSFSNQPQHF. CDR3 nucleotides: TGTGCCAGCAGCTTGGAGGGGAGCTTTAGCAATCAGCCCCAGCATTTT.

This clone has more than one count but fewer than ten. The rearrangement links TRBV12-1 to TRBJ1-1; TRBD1, the table's D call, lacks a check against the DNA. TRBV12-1 corresponds to a pseudogene. The CDR3 contains 15 residues. CDR3 amino acids: CASSFETGGDTEAFF. The DNA of the CDR3 is TGTGCCAGCAGCTTTGAGACAGGGGGGGACACTGAAGCTTTCTTT.

The chain is built from TRBV19 and TRBJ2-6; tentative D call: TRBD2 (5 bases). The CDR3 loop spans 15 amino acids. Germline assignment: CDR1 LNHDA and CDR2 SQIVND (reference sequence). V dropped 3 bases and J dropped 2 bases, with 8 bases sitting between them. CDR3 region: CASSIARAGANVLTF. Here the CDR3 DNA reads TGTGCCAGTAGTATTGCGAGGGCTGGGGCCAACGTCCTGACTTTC.

This clone was detected ten times or more. The chain links TRBV30 to TRBJ1-1, with D maybe TRBD1 (6 bases). The CDR3 is 13 amino acids. The germline CDR1 and CDR2 sequences are GTSNPN and SVGIG (reference sequence). With 4 bases removed from V and 1 base from J, the gap between germline ends came to 10 bases. The CDR3 DNA reads as TGTGCCTGGACCTTACAGGGGAACACTGAAGCTTTCTTT. Its translation: CAWTLQGNTEAFF.

The CDR3 DNA is TGTGCCAGCAGCTTAGGCCTAGCCGAGGGAGATACGCAGTATTTT. It translates to CASSLGLAEGDTQYF. The genes are TRBV7-9 and TRBJ2-3, with a weak D call TRBD2 (5 bases). V was trimmed by 1 base and J by 5 bases, leaving 13 bases between them. This CDR3 contains 15 residues. Germline CDR1 reads SEHNR; CDR2 reads FQNEAQ (reference sequence).

The chain is built from TRBV28 and TRBJ1-4; D not resolved. CDR3 length: 13 residues. CDR1 MDHEN and CDR2 SYDVKM come from the germline V gene. Between the trimmed V and J ends, which lost 5 bases and 4 bases, there was a span of 8 bases. CDR3: CASSPGINEKLFF. CDR3 in DNA: TGTGCCAGCAGTCCCGGGATTAATGAAAAACTGTTTTTT.

In this sample, this clone turned up a few times. V usage is TRBV6-5 and J usage is TRBJ2-2, with D tentatively TRBD1 (5 bases). The germline V and J ends were trimmed by 8 bases and 5 bases, with 9 bases remaining between them. The CDR3 has 12 amino acids. CDR1 MNHEY and CDR2 SVGAGI come from the germline V gene. As DNA, the CDR3 is TGTGCCAGCCGCAGGGAAACCGGGGAGCTGTTTTTT. This gives the protein CASRRETGELFF.